This TCR beta chain was found in a study of tumor-infiltrating lymphocytes in oesophageal squamous cell carcinoma. TCRdb itself ran the PCR reads through MiXCR, one entry per CDR3 protein. The sample has 17,000 or so distinct CDR3 sequences, less than 50% seen once; the top ten hold around two fifths. V dropped 6 bases and J dropped 0; count of bases not matched to a gene: 4. CDR1 and CDR2 (germline): SEHNR, FQNEAQ (reference sequence). This CDR3 region has 17 residues. This clonotype was observed many times. The chain links TRBV7-9 to TRBJ2-2; TRBD2 matches 13 bases. The sequence came from a female donor with esophageal squamous cell carcinoma. The sequenced material came from normal esophageal tissue next to the tumor. The CDR3 loop is CASRPTSGGANTGELFF. CDR3 coding DNA: TGTGCCAGCAGACCTACTAGCGGGGGGGCGAACACCGGGGAGCTGTTTTTT.